This T cell receptor (beta chain) was sequenced in a study of control samples from healthy donors and cancer patients. Profiled with immunoSEQ multiplex PCR; TCRdb holds only in-frame clones, not every one. Here the sample spans about 110,000 clones, almost 85% being singletons. V gave up 4 bases and J gave up 0 bases; unmatched junction bases: 7. Germline CDR1 and CDR2: SGHRS and YFSETQ. This CDR3 has 16 residues. The sequencing sample was made of blood. The V and J genes are TRBV5-1 and TRBJ2-3; the match to TRBD1 covers 8 bases. The sequence was collected from a man aged 18 to 30 in good health. CDR3 DNA sequence: TGCGCCAGCAGCCGAATCGGACAGGGTAGCACAGATACGCAGTATTTT. Protein: CASSRIGQGSTDTQYF.